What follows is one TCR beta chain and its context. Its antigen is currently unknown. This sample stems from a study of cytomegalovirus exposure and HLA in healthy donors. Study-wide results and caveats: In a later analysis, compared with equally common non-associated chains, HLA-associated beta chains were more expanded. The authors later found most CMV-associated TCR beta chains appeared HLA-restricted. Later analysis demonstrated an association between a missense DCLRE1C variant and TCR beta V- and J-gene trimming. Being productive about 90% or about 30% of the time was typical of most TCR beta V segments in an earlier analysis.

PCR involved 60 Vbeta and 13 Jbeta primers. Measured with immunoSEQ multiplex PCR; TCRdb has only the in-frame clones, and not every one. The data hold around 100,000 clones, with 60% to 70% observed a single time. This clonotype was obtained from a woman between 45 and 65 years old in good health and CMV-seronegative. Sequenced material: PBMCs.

CDR3 protein: CAILAGESTDTQYF. CDR3 DNA: TGTGCCATCCTAGCGGGGGAAAGCACAGATACGCAGTATTTT. The chain joins TRBV2 to TRBJ2-3, with 10 bases matching TRBD2. Germline CDR1 and CDR2: SNHLY and FYNNEI. The CDR3 spans 14 residues. V lost 10 bases and J lost 0; bases outside the gene matches: 4.